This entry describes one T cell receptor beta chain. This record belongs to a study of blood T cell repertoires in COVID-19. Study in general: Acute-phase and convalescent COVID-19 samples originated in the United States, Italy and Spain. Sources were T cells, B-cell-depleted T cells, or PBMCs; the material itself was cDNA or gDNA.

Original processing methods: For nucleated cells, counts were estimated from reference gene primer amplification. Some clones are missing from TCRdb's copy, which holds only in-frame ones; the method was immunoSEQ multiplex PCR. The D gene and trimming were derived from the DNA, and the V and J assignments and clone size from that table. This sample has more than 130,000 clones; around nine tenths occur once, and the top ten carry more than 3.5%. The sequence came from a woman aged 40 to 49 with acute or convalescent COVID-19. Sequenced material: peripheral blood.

The chain's CDR3 is CASSPGGALAFF. The DNA for the CDR3 is TGTGCCAGCAGCCCGGGGGGAGCGTTAGCTTTCTTT. V and J are TRBV12-3 or TRBV12-4 and TRBJ1-1; D is possibly TRBD1 (5 bases). The V gene lost 6 bases and the J gene lost 10 bases, with 15 bases spanning the gap. The CDR3 is 12 amino acids.